What follows describes a single TCR beta chain. Its antigen remains unidentified. From germline, CDR1 is SGHTA and CDR2 FQGNSA. This CDR3 contains 15 residues. V lost 1 base, J lost 4 bases, and 11 bases lay in between. Depth targeted 1 in 200,000 to 1 in 1 million T cells, averaging around 10x coverage per clonotype. Measured with immunoSEQ multiplex PCR; TCRdb has only the in-frame clones, and not every one. This sample has about 29,000 clones; about 82% occur once, and the top ten carry 6.5% to 8%. The data derive from a study of cytotoxic CD8 clonotypes in ibrutinib-treated CLL. Study-level information: Enrolment comprised around 11 relapsed/refractory and over 14 treatment-naive patients; about 18 were IGHV unmutated. General study findings and limits: Clonality at baseline surpassed age-matched healthy donors and tracked circulating CD8+ T-cell counts.

V is TRBV7-2 and J is TRBJ1-5; TRBD1 might be the D (6 bases). Material: PBMCs, obtained after 24 months of ibrutinib treatment. This clonotype was sampled from a human donor with chronic lymphocytic leukemia. CDR3 in amino acids: CASSLDGDKNQPQHF. The CDR3 DNA follows: TGTGCCAGCAGCTTAGACGGGGACAAGAATCAGCCCCAGCATTTT. The full variable domain, its missing parts supplied by reference TRBV7-2 and TRBJ1-5, is GAGVSQSPSNKVTEKGKDVELRCDPISGHTALYWYRQSLGQGLEFLIYFQGNSAPDKSGLPSDRFSAERTGGSVSTLTIQRTQQEDSAVYLCASSLDGDKNQPQHFGDGTRLSIL.